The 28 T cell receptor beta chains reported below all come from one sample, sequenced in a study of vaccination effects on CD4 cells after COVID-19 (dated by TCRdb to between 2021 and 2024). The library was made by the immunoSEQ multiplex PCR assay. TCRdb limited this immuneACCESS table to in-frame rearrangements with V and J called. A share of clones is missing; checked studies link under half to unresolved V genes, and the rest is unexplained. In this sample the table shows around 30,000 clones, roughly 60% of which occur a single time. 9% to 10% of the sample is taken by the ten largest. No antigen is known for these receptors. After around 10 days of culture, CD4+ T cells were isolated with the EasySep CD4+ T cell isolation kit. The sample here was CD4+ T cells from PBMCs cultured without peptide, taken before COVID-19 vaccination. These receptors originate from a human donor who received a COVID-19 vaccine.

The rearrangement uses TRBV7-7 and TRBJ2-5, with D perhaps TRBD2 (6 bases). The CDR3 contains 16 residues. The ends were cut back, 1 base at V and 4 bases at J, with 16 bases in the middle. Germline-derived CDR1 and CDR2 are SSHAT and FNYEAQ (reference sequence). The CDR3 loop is CASSLGRLVLGETQYF. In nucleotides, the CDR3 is TGTGCCAGCAGCTTAGGAAGACTAGTGTTGGGAGAGACCCAGTACTTC.

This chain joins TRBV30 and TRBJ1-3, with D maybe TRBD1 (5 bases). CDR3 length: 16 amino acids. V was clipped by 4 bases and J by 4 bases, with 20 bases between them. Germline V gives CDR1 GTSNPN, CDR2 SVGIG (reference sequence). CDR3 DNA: TGTGCCTGGAAACCGCCCGGGGCTTACTCCGGAAACACCATATATTTT. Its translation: CAWKPPGAYSGNTIYF.

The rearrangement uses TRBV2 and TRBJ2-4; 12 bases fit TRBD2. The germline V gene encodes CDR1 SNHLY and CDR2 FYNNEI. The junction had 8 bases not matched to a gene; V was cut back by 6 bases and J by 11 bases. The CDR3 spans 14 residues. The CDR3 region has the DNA TGTGCCAGCAGGAGACTAGCGGGGGCGGTCCTTCAGTACTTC. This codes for CASRRLAGAVLQYF.

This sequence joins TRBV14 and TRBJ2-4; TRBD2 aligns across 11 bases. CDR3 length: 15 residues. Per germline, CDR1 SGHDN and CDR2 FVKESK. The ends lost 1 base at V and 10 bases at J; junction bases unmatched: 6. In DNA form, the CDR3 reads TGTGCCAGCAGCCAAGTGCAGGCTAGCGGGGGGATTCAGTACTTC. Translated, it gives CASSQVQASGGIQYF. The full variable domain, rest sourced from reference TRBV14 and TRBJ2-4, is EAGVTQFPSHSVIEKGQTVTLRCDPISGHDNLYWYRRVMGKEIKFLLHFVKESKQDESGMPNNRFLAERTGGTYSTLKVQPAELEDSGVYFCASSQVQASGGIQYFGAGTRLSVL.

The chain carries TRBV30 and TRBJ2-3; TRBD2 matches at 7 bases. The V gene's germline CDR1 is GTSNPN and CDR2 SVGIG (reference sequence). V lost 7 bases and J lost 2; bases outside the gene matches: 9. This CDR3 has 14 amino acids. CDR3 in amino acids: CASQGGGITDTQYF. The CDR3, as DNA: TGTGCCTCCCAGGGCGGGGGAATCACAGATACGCAGTATTTT.

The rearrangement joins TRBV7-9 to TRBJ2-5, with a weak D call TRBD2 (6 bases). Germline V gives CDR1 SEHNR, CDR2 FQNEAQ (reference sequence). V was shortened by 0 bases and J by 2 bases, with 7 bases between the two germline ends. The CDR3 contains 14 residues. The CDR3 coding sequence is TGTGCCAGCAGCTTAGCTGGGGGGCAAGAGACCCAGTACTTC. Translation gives CASSLAGGQETQYF.

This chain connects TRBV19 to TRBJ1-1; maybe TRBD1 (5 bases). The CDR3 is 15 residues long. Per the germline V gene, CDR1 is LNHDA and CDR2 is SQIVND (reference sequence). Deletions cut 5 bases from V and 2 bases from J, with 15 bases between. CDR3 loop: CASSGAVRFNTEAFF. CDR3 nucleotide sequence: TGTGCCAGTAGTGGGGCCGTGCGGTTTAACACTGAAGCTTTCTTT. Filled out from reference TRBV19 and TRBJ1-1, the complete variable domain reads DGGITQSPKYLFRKEGQNVTLSCEQNLNHDAMYWYRQDPGQGLRLIYYSQIVNDFQKGDIAEGYSVSREKKESFPLTVTSAQKNPTAFYLCASSGAVRFNTEAFFGQGTRLTVV.

The DNA of the CDR3 is TGCGCCAGCAGCCACGGACTAGCGGAAACCTACGAGCAGTACTTC. It is translated as CASSHGLAETYEQYF. V and J are TRBV4-1 and TRBJ2-7; 10 positions match TRBD2. Germline lookup yields CDR1 MGHRA and CDR2 YSYEKL. The CDR3 length is 15 residues. V lost 3 bases, J lost 2 bases, and 4 bases stayed unmatched.

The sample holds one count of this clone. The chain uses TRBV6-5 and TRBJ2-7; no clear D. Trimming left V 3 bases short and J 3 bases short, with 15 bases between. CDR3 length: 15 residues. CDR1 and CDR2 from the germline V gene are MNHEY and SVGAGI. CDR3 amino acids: CASSYLVGGYYEQYF. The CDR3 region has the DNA TGTGCCAGCAGTTATTTGGTGGGCGGCTACTACGAGCAGTACTTC.

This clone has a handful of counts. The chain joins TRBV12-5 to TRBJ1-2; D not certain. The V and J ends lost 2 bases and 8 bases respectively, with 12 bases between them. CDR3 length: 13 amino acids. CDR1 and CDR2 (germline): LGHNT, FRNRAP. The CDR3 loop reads CASGLTDTMGYTF. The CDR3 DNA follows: TGTGCTAGTGGTTTGACCGATACGATGGGCTACACCTTC.

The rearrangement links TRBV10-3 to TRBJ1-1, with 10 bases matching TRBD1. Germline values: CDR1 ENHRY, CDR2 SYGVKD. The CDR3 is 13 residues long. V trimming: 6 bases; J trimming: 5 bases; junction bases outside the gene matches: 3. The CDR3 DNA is TGTGCCATCAGGATGGACAGGGGGACTGAAGCTTTCTTT. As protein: CAIRMDRGTEAFF.

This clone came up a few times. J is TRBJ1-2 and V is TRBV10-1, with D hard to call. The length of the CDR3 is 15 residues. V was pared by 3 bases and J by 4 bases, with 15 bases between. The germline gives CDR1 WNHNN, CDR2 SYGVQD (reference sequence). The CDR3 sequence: CASSDYSWGPYGYTF. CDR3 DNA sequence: TGCGCCAGCAGTGATTATAGTTGGGGTCCCTATGGCTACACCTTC.

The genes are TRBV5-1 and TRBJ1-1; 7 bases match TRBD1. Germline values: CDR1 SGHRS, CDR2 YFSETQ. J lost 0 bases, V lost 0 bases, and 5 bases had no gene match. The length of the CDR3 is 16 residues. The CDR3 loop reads CASSLEGQIMNTEAFF. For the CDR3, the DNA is TGCGCCAGCAGCTTGGAGGGACAGATTATGAACACTGAAGCTTTCTTT.

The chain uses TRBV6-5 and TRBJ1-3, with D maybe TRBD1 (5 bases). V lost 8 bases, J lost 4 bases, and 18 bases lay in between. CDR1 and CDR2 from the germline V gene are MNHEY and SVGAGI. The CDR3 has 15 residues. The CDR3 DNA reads TGTGCCAGCGGGGGTAGGGCCCTAGCAGGAAACACCATATATTTT. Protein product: CASGGRALAGNTIYF.

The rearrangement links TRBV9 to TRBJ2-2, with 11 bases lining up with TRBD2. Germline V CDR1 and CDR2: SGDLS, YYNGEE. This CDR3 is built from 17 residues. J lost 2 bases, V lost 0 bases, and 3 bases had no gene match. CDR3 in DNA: TGTGCCAGCAGCGTAGGGGGACTAGCGGTCAACACCGGGGAGCTGTTTTTT. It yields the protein CASSVGGLAVNTGELFF.

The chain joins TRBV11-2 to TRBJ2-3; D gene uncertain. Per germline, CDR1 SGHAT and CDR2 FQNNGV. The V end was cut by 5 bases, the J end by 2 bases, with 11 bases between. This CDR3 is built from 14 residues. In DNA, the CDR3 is TGTGCCAGCAGCGCGCAAGGTTCCACAGATACGCAGTATTTT. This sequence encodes CASSAQGSTDTQYF.

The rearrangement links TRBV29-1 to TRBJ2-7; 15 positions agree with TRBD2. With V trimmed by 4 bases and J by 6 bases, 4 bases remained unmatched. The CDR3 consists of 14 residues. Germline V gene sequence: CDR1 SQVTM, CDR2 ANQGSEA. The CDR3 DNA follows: TGCAGCGTTGGGACTAGCGGGGGGGCGATCGAGCAGTACTTC. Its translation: CSVGTSGGAIEQYF.

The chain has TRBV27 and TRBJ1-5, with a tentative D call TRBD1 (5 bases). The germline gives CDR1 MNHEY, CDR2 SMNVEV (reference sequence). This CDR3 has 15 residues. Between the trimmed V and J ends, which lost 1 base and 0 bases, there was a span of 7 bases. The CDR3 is CASSLWGDSNQPQHF. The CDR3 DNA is TGTGCCAGCAGTTTATGGGGGGATAGCAATCAGCCCCAGCATTTT.

The CDR3 coding sequence is TGTGCCAGCAGCACACAGGCCCCTGAGCAGTTCTTC. Its protein is CASSTQAPEQFF. V and J are TRBV7-9 and TRBJ2-1; TRBD1 is a possible D gene (5 bases). Trimming left V 5 bases short and J 9 bases short, with 11 bases between. The CDR3 totals 12 residues. Germline V gene sequence: CDR1 SEHNR, CDR2 FQNEAQ (reference sequence).

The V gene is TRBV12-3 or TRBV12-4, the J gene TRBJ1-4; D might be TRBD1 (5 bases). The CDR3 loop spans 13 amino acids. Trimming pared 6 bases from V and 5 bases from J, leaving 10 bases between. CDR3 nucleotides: TGTGCCAGCAGCTTCGGGGGGAATGAAAAACTGTTTTTT. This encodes CASSFGGNEKLFF.

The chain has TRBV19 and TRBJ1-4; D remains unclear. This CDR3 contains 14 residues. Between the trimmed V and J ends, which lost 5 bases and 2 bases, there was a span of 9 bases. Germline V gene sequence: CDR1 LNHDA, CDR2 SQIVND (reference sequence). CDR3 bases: TGTGCCAGTAGTGCCTCTGGGACTAATGAAAAACTGTTTTTT. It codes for CASSASGTNEKLFF.

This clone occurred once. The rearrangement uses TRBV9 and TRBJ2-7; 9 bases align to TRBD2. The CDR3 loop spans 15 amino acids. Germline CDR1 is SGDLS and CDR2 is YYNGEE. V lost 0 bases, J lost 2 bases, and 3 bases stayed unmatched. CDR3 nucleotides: TGTGCCAGCAGCGTAGGACTAGCGGAAACCTACGAGCAGTACTTC. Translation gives CASSVGLAETYEQYF.

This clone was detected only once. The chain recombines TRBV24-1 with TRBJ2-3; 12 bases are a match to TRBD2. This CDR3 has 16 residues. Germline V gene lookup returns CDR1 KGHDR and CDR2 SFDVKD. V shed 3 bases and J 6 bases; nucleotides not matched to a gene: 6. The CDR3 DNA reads TGTGCCACCAGTGATACTAGCGGGGGGTATCGGGATACGCAGTATTTT. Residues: CATSDTSGGYRDTQYF.

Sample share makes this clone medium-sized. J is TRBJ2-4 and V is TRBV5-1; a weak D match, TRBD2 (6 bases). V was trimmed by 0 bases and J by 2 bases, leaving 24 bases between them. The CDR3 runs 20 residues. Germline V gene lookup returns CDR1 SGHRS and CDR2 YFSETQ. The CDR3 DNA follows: TGCGCCAGCAGCTTGGCCACTCTCGGCGGGGAACCTATTTCCAAAAACATTCAGTACTTC. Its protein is CASSLATLGGEPISKNIQYF.

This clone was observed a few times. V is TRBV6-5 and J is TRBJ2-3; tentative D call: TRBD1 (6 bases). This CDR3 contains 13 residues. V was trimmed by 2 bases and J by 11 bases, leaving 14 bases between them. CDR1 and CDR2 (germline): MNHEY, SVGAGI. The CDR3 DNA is TGTGCCAGCAGTTACGGGGGCATTAGTAGGCAGTATTTT. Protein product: CASSYGGISRQYF.

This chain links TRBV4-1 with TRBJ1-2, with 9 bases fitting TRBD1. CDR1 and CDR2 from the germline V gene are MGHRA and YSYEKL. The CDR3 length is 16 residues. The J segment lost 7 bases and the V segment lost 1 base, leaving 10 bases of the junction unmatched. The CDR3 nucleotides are TGCGCCAGCAGCCAAGGAATACAGGGGGCAATAGGTGGCTACACCTTC. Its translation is CASSQGIQGAIGGYTF.

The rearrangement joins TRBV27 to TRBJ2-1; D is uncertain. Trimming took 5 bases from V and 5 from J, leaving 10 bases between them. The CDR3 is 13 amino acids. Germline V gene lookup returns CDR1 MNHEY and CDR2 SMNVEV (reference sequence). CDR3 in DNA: TGTGCCAGCAGTCCAAGACCACACAATGAGCAGTTCTTC. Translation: CASSPRPHNEQFF.

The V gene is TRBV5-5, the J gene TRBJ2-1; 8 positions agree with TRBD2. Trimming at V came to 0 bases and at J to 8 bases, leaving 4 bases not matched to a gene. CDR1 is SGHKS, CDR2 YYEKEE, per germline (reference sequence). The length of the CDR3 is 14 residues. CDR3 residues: CASSLAWTSYEQFF. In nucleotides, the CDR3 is TGTGCCAGCAGCTTGGCTTGGACTAGCTATGAGCAGTTCTTC.